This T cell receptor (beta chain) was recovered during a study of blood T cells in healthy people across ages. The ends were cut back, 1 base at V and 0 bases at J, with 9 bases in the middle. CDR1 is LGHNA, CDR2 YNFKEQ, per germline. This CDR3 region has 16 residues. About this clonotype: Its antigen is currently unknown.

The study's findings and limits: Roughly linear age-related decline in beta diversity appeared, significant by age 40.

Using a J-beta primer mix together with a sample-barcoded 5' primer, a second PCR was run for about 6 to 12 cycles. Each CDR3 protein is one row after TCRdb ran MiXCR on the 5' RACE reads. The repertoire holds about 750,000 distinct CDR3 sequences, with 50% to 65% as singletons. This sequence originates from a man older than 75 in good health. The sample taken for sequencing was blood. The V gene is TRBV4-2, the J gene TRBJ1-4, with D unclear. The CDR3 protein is CASSQGSRATNEKLFF. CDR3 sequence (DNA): TGTGCCAGCAGCCAAGGTTCGAGAGCAACTAATGAAAAACTGTTTTTT.